The clone carrying this TCR beta chain was recorded many times. As yet, its antigen is unknown. Using unique molecular identifiers, the investigators prepared the TCRbeta library. MiXCR, applied by TCRdb to the PCR reads, yields one record per CDR3 protein. The sample lists roughly 250,000 distinct CDR3 sequences, just under 8.5% occurring once. This entry comes from a study of T-cell reconstitution after alpha-beta-depleted transplantation in children. Study-wide findings and caveats: T-cell counts and diversity at one year post-transplant came mainly from newly produced T cells. About two months after transplant, alpha-beta T cells reportedly came from several hundred expanded graft clones.

The TCR was taken from a male patient under 18 who had a stem cell transplant for acute lymphoblastic leukemia, so the T cells may come from the graft donor. Material: PBMCs, mostly from graft donor cells, obtained 180 days after TCRalphabeta/CD19-depleted stem cell transplant.

The CDR3 loop is CASSFLRSGELFF. The CDR3 nucleotides are TGTGCCAGCAGTTTCCTAAGGTCCGGGGAGCTGTTTTTT. The chain links TRBV12-3 or TRBV12-4 to TRBJ2-2; no clear D. The CDR3 consists of 13 residues. The V gene lost 3 bases and the J gene lost 6 bases, with 8 bases spanning the gap.